This entry lists 21 T cell receptor beta chains sequenced from one sample in a study of beta chain features in type 1 diabetes. Their target antigens are unknown. Study outcomes and limitations: In every one of the four CD4+ subsets, TCRB CDR3s were moderately but significantly shorter in Type 1 diabetes patients.

The entirety of the isolated RNA underwent reverse transcription, so expressed TCRB transcripts were sequenced. TCRdb keeps only in-frame clones here, not all; method: immunoSEQ multiplex PCR. Here the sample spans 550,000 to 850,000 clones, around 15% being singletons. Source material: naive CD4+ T cells from blood. The receptors originated from a young man with type 1 diabetes.

This clone was observed a handful of times. The V gene is TRBV7-2, the J gene TRBJ2-2; the match to TRBD2 covers 7 bases. Unmatched junction bases numbered 5, after V lost 5 bases and J lost 5 bases. Per the germline V gene, CDR1 is SGHTA and CDR2 is FQGNSA. CDR3 size: 14 residues. The CDR3 loop reads CASSKGRGTGELFF. The CDR3 DNA reads as TGTGCCAGCAGCAAAGGGCGGGGGACCGGGGAGCTGTTTTTT.

This clone was counted only a few times. The chain combines TRBV28 with TRBJ1-1; D ambiguous. V lost 3 bases, J lost 6 bases, and 17 bases lay in between. Germline CDR1 reads MDHEN; CDR2 reads SYDVKM. The CDR3 has 15 amino acids. Here the CDR3 reads CASSFGVGLMAEAFF. The CDR3 DNA sequence: TGTGCCAGCAGTTTCGGGGTAGGACTAATGGCTGAAGCTTTCTTT.

The chain has TRBV5-6 and TRBJ1-4; no firm D call. The V end was cut by 2 bases, the J end by 2 bases, with 10 bases between. The germline V gene has CDR1 SGHDT and CDR2 YYEEEE. The length of the CDR3 is 15 residues. The CDR3 is CASSFSGMTNEKLFF. CDR3 DNA sequence: TGTGCCAGCAGCTTCTCGGGGATGACTAATGAAAAACTGTTTTTT.

V and J are TRBV2 and TRBJ2-7, with 7 bases identical to TRBD1. CDR1 SNHLY and CDR2 FYNNEI come from the germline V gene. There are 14 residues in the CDR3. V lost 8 bases to trimming and J lost 1 base; unmatched junction nucleotides: 8. The CDR3 DNA reads as TGTGCCAGCGGCCGGGACAGCCTTTCCTACGAGCAGTACTTC. Its translation is CASGRDSLSYEQYF.

This clone was observed a handful of times. This chain links TRBV14 with TRBJ1-2; maybe TRBD1 (6 bases). The CDR3 runs to 13 residues. With 4 bases removed from V and 4 bases from J, the gap between germline ends came to 10 bases. Germline CDR1 SGHDN, CDR2 FVKESK. The CDR3 DNA sequence: TGTGCCAGCAGCCCGGGACAACTCTATGGCTACACCTTC. This translates into CASSPGQLYGYTF.

J is TRBJ2-7 and V is TRBV30; a weak D match, TRBD1 (5 bases). CDR3 size: 14 residues. The germline gives CDR1 GTSNPN, CDR2 SVGIG (reference sequence). V lost 4 bases and J lost 4, with 17 bases in between. CDR3 sequence reads: CAWNGRVKGYEQYF. The CDR3 region has the DNA TGTGCCTGGAACGGCCGGGTCAAGGGGTACGAGCAGTACTTC.

The V gene is TRBV2, the J gene TRBJ1-1; D is uncertain. This CDR3 spans 15 amino acids. Between the trimmed V and J ends, which lost 4 bases and 0 bases, there was a span of 12 bases. CDR1 and CDR2 (germline): SNHLY, FYNNEI. This CDR3 reads CASSVEAFMNTEAFF. The CDR3 coding sequence is TGTGCCAGCAGTGTAGAGGCATTCATGAACACTGAAGCTTTCTTT.

This chain connects TRBV27 to TRBJ2-1; no clear D. The CDR3 runs 11 residues. Germline lookup yields CDR1 MNHEY and CDR2 SMNVEV (reference sequence). V lost 4 bases to trimming and J lost 7 bases, with 5 bases between them. CDR3 amino acids: CASSYLNEQFF. The CDR3 nucleotides are TGTGCCAGCAGTTACCTTAATGAGCAGTTCTTC.

The genes are TRBV7-9 and TRBJ1-1; 8 bases match TRBD1. V shed 2 bases and J 3 bases; nucleotides not matched to a gene: 11. This CDR3 comprises 17 residues. Germline lookup yields CDR1 SEHNR and CDR2 FQNEAQ (reference sequence). This CDR3 reads CASSLFLGQGGDTEAFF. The CDR3 DNA reads TGTGCCAGCAGCTTATTTCTCGGACAGGGTGGTGACACTGAAGCTTTCTTT.

This clone has just a few counts. The V and J genes are TRBV5-1 and TRBJ2-7, with a weak D call TRBD2 (6 bases). The CDR3 is made up of 16 amino acids. V shed 4 bases and J shed 0 bases, with 17 bases lying between them. Looked up from germline, CDR1 is SGHRS and CDR2 is YFSETQ. CDR3 in DNA: TGCGCCAGCAGCGAACAAGGACTACCAAGCTCCTACGAGCAGTACTTC. Translated, it gives CASSEQGLPSSYEQYF.

This clone was found a few times. J is TRBJ1-1 and V is TRBV30; the D gene is possibly TRBD1 (5 bases). V shed 2 bases and J shed 0 bases, with 13 bases lying between them. The CDR3 is 15 amino acids. Germline V lookup: CDR1 GTSNPN, CDR2 SVGIG (reference sequence). CDR3 region: CAWSMGPQMNTEAFF. The CDR3 DNA follows: TGTGCCTGGAGTATGGGACCGCAGATGAACACTGAAGCTTTCTTT. The variable domain in full, with the rest retrieved from reference TRBV30 and TRBJ1-1, is SQTIHQWPATLVQPVGSPLSLECTVEGTSNPNLYWYRQAAGRGLQLLFYSVGIGQISSEVPQNLSASRPQDRQFILSSKKLLLSDSGFYLCAWSMGPQMNTEAFFGQGTRLTVV.

The chain has TRBV10-3 and TRBJ1-1; TRBD1 is a possible D gene (6 bases). Germline CDR1 is ENHRY and CDR2 is SYGVKD. Between the trimmed V and J ends, which lost 6 bases and 0 bases, there was a span of 8 bases. This CDR3 contains 13 residues. The CDR3 region is CAIRDSMNTEAFF. The CDR3 nucleotides are TGTGCCATCAGGGACAGCATGAACACTGAAGCTTTCTTT.

CDR3 amino acids: CASSSFVGNNEQFF. CDR3 DNA: TGTGCCAGCAGCTCCTTTGTGGGAAACAATGAGCAGTTCTTC. The rearrangement links TRBV7-6 to TRBJ2-1, with no clear D. The CDR3 extends over 14 amino acids. V was pared by 4 bases and J by 5 bases, with 12 bases between. Germline lookup yields CDR1 SGHVS and CDR2 FNYEAQ.

J is TRBJ2-1 and V is TRBV10-3; 8 nucleotides align to TRBD1. V was pared by 10 bases and J by 4 bases, with 6 bases of the junction left unmatched. Germline-derived CDR1 and CDR2 are ENHRY and SYGVKD. The CDR3 is 13 residues long. The CDR3 region is CATGDRSYNEQFF. For the CDR3, the DNA is TGTGCCACCGGGGACAGGTCGTACAATGAGCAGTTCTTC.

The chain carries TRBV29-1 and TRBJ1-1; the D is unclear. Per germline, CDR1 SQVTM and CDR2 ANQGSEA. The CDR3 sequence is 11 residues long. Trimming removed 2 bases at V and 11 bases at J, with 12 bases between. The CDR3 protein is CSVEPLSRAFF. In DNA, the CDR3 is TGCAGCGTTGAACCCCTGTCCCGCGCTTTCTTT. The full variable domain, completed using reference TRBV29-1 and TRBJ1-1, is SAVISQKPSRDICQRGTSLTIQCQVDSQVTMMFWYRQQPGQSLTLIATANQGSEATYESGFVIDKFPISRPNLTFSTLTVSNMSPEDSSIYLCSVEPLSRAFFGQGTRLTVV.

There are a few counts of this clone. The rearrangement uses TRBV9 and TRBJ2-7; D not resolved. This CDR3 contains 13 residues. V lost 4 bases, J lost 3 bases, and 11 bases lay in between. Germline assignment: CDR1 SGDLS and CDR2 YYNGEE. This chain's CDR3 is CASSSRPDYEQYF. CDR3 in DNA: TGTGCCAGCAGCTCTCGACCGGACTACGAGCAGTACTTC. The whole variable domain, filled in from reference TRBV9 and TRBJ2-7, reads DSGVTQTPKHLITATGQRVTLRCSPRSGDLSVYWYQQSLDQGLQFLIQYYNGEERAKGNILERFSAQQFPDLHSELNLSSLELGDSALYFCASSSRPDYEQYFGPGTRLTVT.

V gene TRBV28 combines with J gene TRBJ2-1, with D unresolved. This CDR3 has 13 amino acids. The V end lost 5 bases, the J end lost 9 bases, and 14 bases lay between the germline ends. Germline V gene lookup returns CDR1 MDHEN and CDR2 SYDVKM. The CDR3 protein is CASSPRLVAEQFF. CDR3 nucleotides: TGTGCCAGCAGTCCGCGCCTGGTGGCTGAGCAGTTCTTC.

This clone has more than one count but fewer than ten. The chain has TRBV4-1 and TRBJ1-1; the D gene is possibly TRBD1 (6 bases). The germline V gene has CDR1 MGHRA and CDR2 YSYEKL. This CDR3 is 15 amino acids long. Between the trimmed V and J ends, which lost 1 base and 1 base, there was a span of 10 bases. CDR3 in DNA: TGCGCCAGCAGCCAAGGACGGGGGCGGAACACTGAAGCTTTCTTT. Protein sequence: CASSQGRGRNTEAFF.

This clone has more than one count but fewer than ten. The V call is TRBV6-6, the J call TRBJ1-2, with D possibly being TRBD1 (5 bases). Trimming left V 0 bases short and J 8 bases short, with 10 bases between. The CDR3 is made up of 13 amino acids. CDR1 MNHNY and CDR2 SVGAGI come from the germline V gene (reference sequence). DNA of the CDR3: TGTGCCAGCAGTTACTCCGAGGAGGGGGGCTACACCTTC. Protein: CASSYSEEGGYTF.

Comment on this clone: The sample has other DNA sequences that encode this CDR3 too. The chain joins TRBV4-1 to TRBJ2-7; D gene uncertain. Trimming cost V 1 base and J 3 bases, with 10 bases left between them. Germline lookup yields CDR1 MGHRA and CDR2 YSYEKL. The CDR3 covers 14 residues. CDR3 nucleotide sequence: TGCGCCAGCAGCCAAGGCCCGGCTGGCTACGAGCAGTACTTC. This translates into CASSQGPAGYEQYF.

A few counts support this clone. The rearrangement joins TRBV25-1 to TRBJ1-6; the D gene is possibly TRBD1 (5 bases). CDR1 and CDR2 (germline): MGHDK, SYGVNS. Between the trimmed V and J ends, which lost 1 base and 11 bases, there was a span of 9 bases. This CDR3 contains 13 residues. The CDR3 DNA reads as TGTGCCAGCAGTGAATGGGGGGAAACACCCCTCCACTTT. Translation: CASSEWGETPLHF.